Below are 25 T cell receptor beta chains sequenced from a single sample in a study of T cells in Graves' hyperthyroidism and ophthalmopathy. Amplified TCR beta CDR3 regions derived from RNA transcripts. RT-PCR in the first round (using the HTBI primer set) targeted the TCR CDR3. TCRdb re-called the multiplex PCR reads through MiXCR, storing one row per CDR3 protein. The sample has 490,000 or so distinct CDR3 sequences, 15% to 20% seen once. Sequencing was performed on blood. These receptors all come from a woman younger than 45 with Graves' ophthalmopathy.

This clonotype was detected many times. The rearrangement uses TRBV9 and TRBJ2-7; 9 bases are a match to TRBD1. Germline CDR1 is SGDLS and CDR2 is YYNGEE. This CDR3 contains 13 residues. V gave up 6 bases and J gave up 5 bases; unmatched junction bases: 6. CDR3 amino acids: CASTPGQGHEQYF. In nucleotides, the CDR3 is TGTGCCAGCACCCCGGGACAGGGACACGAGCAGTACTTC.

This clonotype appeared a few times. This CDR3 reads CAINPGSSYNEQFF. Written as DNA, the CDR3 is TGTGCCATCAATCCTGGCAGCTCCTACAATGAGCAGTTCTTC. The chain combines TRBV10-3 with TRBJ2-1; D gene unclear. CDR1 is ENHRY, CDR2 SYGVKD, per germline. CDR3 length: 14 amino acids. Trimming took 7 bases from V and 0 from J, leaving 10 bases between them.

This clonotype was observed a few times. This chain connects TRBV7-8 to TRBJ1-2; 9 bases agree with TRBD1. Germline trimming cut 2 bases from V and 6 bases from J; bases unmatched to any gene: 1. This CDR3 comprises 13 residues. Germline CDR1 SGHVS, CDR2 FQNEAQ. DNA for the CDR3: TGTGCCAGCAGCTTAAGACAGGGGGATGGCTACACCTTC. As protein: CASSLRQGDGYTF.

This clonotype was seen ten or more times. This chain uses TRBV30 with TRBJ2-1, with D possibly matching TRBD2 (5 bases). The CDR3 covers 12 residues. Germline V CDR1 and CDR2: GTSNPN, SVGIG (reference sequence). Trimming took 8 bases from V and 1 from J, leaving 9 bases between them. The CDR3 DNA sequence: TGTGCCGGAGGACGGTCCTACAATGAGCAGTTCTTC. Translation: CAGGRSYNEQFF.

The chain recombines TRBV24-1 with TRBJ1-2, with D perhaps TRBD1 (5 bases). CDR3 length: 13 residues. CDR1 KGHDR and CDR2 SFDVKD come from the germline V gene. The V end lost 3 bases, the J end lost 9 bases, and 13 bases lay between the germline ends. The CDR3, as DNA: TGTGCCACCAGTGATAACAGGAAGGATCGCTACACCTTC. This translates into CATSDNRKDRYTF.

J is TRBJ2-1 and V is TRBV19, with a weak D call TRBD1 (5 bases). Germline V gene data show CDR1 as LNHDA and CDR2 as SQIVND (reference sequence). CDR3 length: 13 amino acids. With 6 bases removed from V and 5 bases from J, the gap between germline ends came to 11 bases. CDR3: CASSKGSNNEQFF. The CDR3 DNA follows: TGTGCCAGTAGCAAGGGGTCTAACAATGAGCAGTTCTTC. The whole variable domain, filled in from reference TRBV19 and TRBJ2-1, reads DGGITQSPKYLFRKEGQNVTLSCEQNLNHDAMYWYRQDPGQGLRLIYYSQIVNDFQKGDIAEGYSVSREKKESFPLTVTSAQKNPTAFYLCASSKGSNNEQFFGPGTRLTVL.

This clonotype was found many times. CDR3 in amino acids: CASSLDGPKDEQFF. As DNA, the CDR3 is TGTGCCAGCAGTTTAGATGGTCCCAAAGATGAGCAGTTCTTC. J is TRBJ2-1 and V is TRBV12-3 or TRBV12-4; D remains unclear. Trimming stripped 1 base from V and 8 bases from J, with 12 bases between. CDR3 size: 14 residues.

This clonotype was found many times. V and J are TRBV28 and TRBJ2-1; D gene uncertain. V lost 6 bases and J 8 bases, leaving 11 bases between the germline ends. Looked up from germline, CDR1 is MDHEN and CDR2 is SYDVKM. The CDR3 loop spans 12 amino acids. As DNA, the CDR3 is TGTGCCAGCAGCCCCCGAGGTGATGAGCAGTTCTTC. Translated: CASSPRGDEQFF.

At least ten counts were recorded for this clonotype. The chain has TRBV7-3 and TRBJ2-5; 9 bases are shared with TRBD1. The V segment lost 5 bases and the J segment 5 bases; nucleotides outside the gene matches: 15. Looked up from germline, CDR1 is SGHTA and CDR2 is FQGTGA. CDR3 length equals 17 residues. CDR3 DNA: TGTGCCAGCAGCCACCGGGCCGGGACAGGGTACGCGGAGACCCAGTACTTC. As protein: CASSHRAGTGYAETQYF.

This sequence joins TRBV20-1 and TRBJ1-4, with TRBD1 as a possible D gene (5 bases). The germline V gene has CDR1 DFQATT and CDR2 SNEGSKA (reference sequence). The CDR3 runs to 14 residues. V was pared by 6 bases and J by 6 bases, with 17 bases between. This chain's CDR3 is CSAYNGAVHEKLFF. CDR3 in DNA: TGCAGTGCCTATAACGGGGCAGTGCATGAAAAACTGTTTTTT.

The chain carries TRBV5-1 and TRBJ1-2; TRBD1 is a possible D gene (5 bases). Germline V gives CDR1 SGHRS, CDR2 YFSETQ. V lost 4 bases and J lost 4, with 8 bases in between. This CDR3 is 12 amino acids long. The CDR3 bases are TGCGCCAGCAGCGTCGACAGCTATGGCTACACCTTC. Its translation: CASSVDSYGYTF.

The sample holds a few counts of this clonotype. A much larger clone is a single base away; this may be a read error. V usage is TRBV6-1 and J usage is TRBJ1-5; weak D call: TRBD1 (5 bases). Germline CDR1 reads MNHNS; CDR2 reads SASEGT. There are 12 residues in the CDR3. Here the CDR3 DNA reads TGTGCCAGCAGTCGAGGGGATCAGCCCCAGCGTTTT. The encoded protein is CASSRGDQPQRF.

The chain uses TRBV12-3 or TRBV12-4 and TRBJ1-1, with a tentative D call TRBD1 (6 bases). The CDR3 consists of 15 residues. V gave up 6 bases and J gave up 1 base, with 15 bases separating them. In nucleotides, the CDR3 is TGTGCCAGCAGAGGGGAGGGGACACAGAACACTGAAGCTTTCTTT. This encodes CASRGEGTQNTEAFF.

Ten or more counts support this clonotype. V is TRBV20-1 and J is TRBJ2-7; 10 bases agree with TRBD2. CDR1 is DFQATT and CDR2 is SNEGSKA in the germline V gene (reference sequence). With V trimmed by 3 bases and J by 3 bases, 5 bases remained unmatched. The length of the CDR3 is 14 residues. DNA for the CDR3: TGCAGTGCTAGTTCCCTAGCGGGAGACTACGAGCAGTACTTC. Its protein is CSASSLAGDYEQYF.

The CDR3 DNA reads as TGTGCCAGCAGTTACCCCCCCGGTAGGGGAACGCAAGAGACCCAGTACTTC. This encodes CASSYPPGRGTQETQYF. This sequence joins TRBV6-2 or TRBV6-3 and TRBJ2-5; a weak D match, TRBD1 (5 bases). The CDR3 is 17 amino acids. Trimming shortened V by 2 bases and J by 2 bases, and 18 bases separated the two germline ends. Germline CDR1 reads MNHEY; CDR2 reads SVGEGT.

This clonotype was seen once. The chain is built from TRBV12-3 or TRBV12-4 and TRBJ2-7; 9 bases are a match to TRBD1. With V trimmed by 0 bases and J by 6 bases, 6 bases remained unmatched. The CDR3 spans 15 residues. CDR3 residues: CASSLAGDRVGEQYF. The CDR3 DNA reads TGTGCCAGCAGTTTAGCAGGGGACAGGGTAGGCGAGCAGTACTTC.

Here the CDR3 reads CASIGTGPVDEQYF. The CDR3 DNA reads TGTGCCAGCATTGGTACAGGCCCGGTCGACGAGCAGTACTTC. The V gene is TRBV6-2 or TRBV6-3, the J gene TRBJ2-7; D is perhaps TRBD1 (5 bases). V lost 7 bases, J lost 5 bases, and 18 bases lay in between. This CDR3 has 14 amino acids. Germline assignment: CDR1 MNHEY and CDR2 SVGEGT.

The V call is TRBV27, the J call TRBJ2-7; D is ambiguous. Germline CDR1 reads MNHEY; CDR2 reads SMNVEV (reference sequence). The CDR3 covers 11 residues. Trimming took off 5 bases at V and 3 bases at J, with 5 bases between the two ends. CDR3 nucleotides: TGTGCCAGCAGTAACCACTACGAGCAGTACTTC. It yields the protein CASSNHYEQYF.

This clonotype was observed at least ten times. This chain links TRBV7-2 with TRBJ1-2; 7 bases align to TRBD1. The CDR3 is 15 residues long. The J segment lost 7 bases and the V segment lost 5 bases, leaving 13 bases of the junction unmatched. From germline, CDR1 is SGHTA and CDR2 FQGNSA. The CDR3 DNA reads TGTGCCAGCAGCCTAGACAGGGACCTAGTCCCTGGCTACACCTTC. It is translated as CASSLDRDLVPGYTF.

This clonotype was seen ten or more times. This may arise from a read error, as a much more abundant clone is one base away. The chain combines TRBV7-2 with TRBJ2-3; 10 nucleotides agree with TRBD2. CDR3 length: 15 residues. Looked up from germline, CDR1 is SGHTA and CDR2 is FQGNSA. The trim removed 6 bases at V and 4 bases at J, leaving 7 bases unmatched. The CDR3 sequence: CASRSGRAFADTQYF. CDR3 in DNA: TGTGCCAGCAGGAGCGGGAGGGCCTTCGCAGATACGCAGTATTTT.

This clonotype was seen a handful of times. The chain has TRBV27 and TRBJ2-1, with TRBD1 matching 7 bases. After removal of 6 bases from V and 6 bases from J, the junction contained 11 bases not matched to a gene. The CDR3 runs 15 residues. The germline CDR1 and CDR2 sequences are MNHEY and SMNVEV (reference sequence). The CDR3: CASRAGQVRANEQFF. CDR3 bases: TGTGCCAGCAGGGCAGGACAGGTGAGGGCCAATGAGCAGTTCTTC.

The V and J genes are TRBV7-3 and TRBJ2-1, with 10 bases matching TRBD1. This CDR3 region has 13 residues. From germline, CDR1 is SGHTA and CDR2 FQGTGA. V lost 8 bases, J lost 4 bases, and 2 bases stayed unmatched. This chain's CDR3 is CASWGQGYNEQFF. The CDR3 DNA reads as TGTGCCAGCTGGGGACAGGGGTACAATGAGCAGTTCTTC.

The chain joins TRBV7-8 to TRBJ1-4; a possible D gene is TRBD1 (6 bases). Germline V CDR1 and CDR2: SGHVS, FQNEAQ. The CDR3 is made up of 15 amino acids. V lost 3 bases and J lost 8, with 16 bases in between. CDR3 in amino acids: CASSLGRGLKEKLFF. DNA for the CDR3: TGTGCCAGCAGCTTGGGCAGGGGTTTAAAGGAAAAACTGTTTTTT. Full variable domain (outside the CDR3, taken from reference TRBV7-8 and TRBJ1-4): GAGVSQSPRYKVAKRGQDVALRCDPISGHVSLFWYQQALGQGPEFLTYFQNEAQLDKSGLPSDRFFAERPEGSVSTLKIQRTQQEDSAVYLCASSLGRGLKEKLFFGSGTQLSVL.

J is TRBJ2-1 and V is TRBV5-1; TRBD1 is a possible D gene (6 bases). CDR3 length: 11 residues. The germline V and J ends were trimmed by 3 bases and 14 bases, with 12 bases remaining between them. CDR1 is SGHRS, CDR2 YFSETQ, per germline. The CDR3 loop reads CASSSTGFKFF. The CDR3 coding sequence is TGCGCCAGCAGCTCTACAGGGTTTAAGTTCTTC.

This clonotype was seen many times. The genes are TRBV18 and TRBJ2-1, with 11 bases lining up with TRBD2. Trimming took 0 bases from V and 7 from J; bases not matched to a gene: 2. The CDR3 runs to 15 residues. Germline V gene data show CDR1 as KGHSH and CDR2 as LQKENI. The CDR3 bases are TGTGCCAGCTCACCACCGACTAGCGGGACAAATGAGCAGTTCTTC. The encoded protein is CASSPPTSGTNEQFF.